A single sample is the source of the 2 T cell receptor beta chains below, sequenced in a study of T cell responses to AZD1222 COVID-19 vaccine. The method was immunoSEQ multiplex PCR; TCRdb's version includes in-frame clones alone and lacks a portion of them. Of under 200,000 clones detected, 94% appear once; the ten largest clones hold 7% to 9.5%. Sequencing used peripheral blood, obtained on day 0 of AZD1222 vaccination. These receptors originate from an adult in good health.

The CDR3 here is CASGGSNSYNEQFF. Written as DNA, the CDR3 is TGTGCTAGTGGCGGGAGTAACTCCTACAATGAGCAGTTCTTC. The rearrangement uses TRBV12-5 and TRBJ2-1, with D maybe TRBD2 (6 bases). The CDR3 is made up of 14 amino acids. From germline, CDR1 is LGHNT and CDR2 FRNRAP. Trimming shortened V by 6 bases and J by 0 bases, and 9 bases separated the two germline ends. Complete variable domain (other parts from reference TRBV12-5 and TRBJ2-1): DARVTQTPRHKVTEMGQEVTMRCQPILGHNTVFWYRQTMMQGLELLAYFRNRAPLDDSGMPKDRFSAEMPDATLATLKIQPSEPRDSAVYFCASGGSNSYNEQFFGPGTRLTVL.

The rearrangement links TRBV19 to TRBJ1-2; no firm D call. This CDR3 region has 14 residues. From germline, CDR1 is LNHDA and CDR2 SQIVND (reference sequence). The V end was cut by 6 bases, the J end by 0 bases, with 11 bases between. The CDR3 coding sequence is TGTGCCAGTAGCCCTGCGGGAGCTAACTATGGCTACACCTTC. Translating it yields CASSPAGANYGYTF.